This T cell receptor (beta chain) is from a study of cytomegalovirus exposure and HLA in healthy donors. The V gene end was trimmed by 1 base and the J gene end by 8 bases; junction bases not matched to a gene: 5. The germline gives CDR1 SEHNR, CDR2 FQNEAQ (reference sequence). The CDR3 is 14 residues long. On this clone itself: The antigen remains unidentified.

PCR primers comprised 60 Vbeta and 13 Jbeta primers. Assay: immunoSEQ multiplex PCR; the TCRdb copy retains only in-frame clones and omits some. The sample yields 90,000 to 140,000 clones, about 80% seen once. Study conclusions and caveats: About 87% or about 30% of the time was how often most TCR beta V segments were productive, according to an earlier analysis. TCR beta sequences numbering around 15,000 were associated with HLA alleles at 0.05 false discovery rate in a later analysis.

What was sequenced was PBMCs. The TCR originated in a man aged 25-45 years in good health and CMV-seronegative. The genes are TRBV7-9 and TRBJ2-1; 7 bases map to TRBD2. For the CDR3, the DNA is TGTGCCAGCAGCTTAGGCGGGAGTTTGGATGAGCAGTTCTTC. Amino acids: CASSLGGSLDEQFF.